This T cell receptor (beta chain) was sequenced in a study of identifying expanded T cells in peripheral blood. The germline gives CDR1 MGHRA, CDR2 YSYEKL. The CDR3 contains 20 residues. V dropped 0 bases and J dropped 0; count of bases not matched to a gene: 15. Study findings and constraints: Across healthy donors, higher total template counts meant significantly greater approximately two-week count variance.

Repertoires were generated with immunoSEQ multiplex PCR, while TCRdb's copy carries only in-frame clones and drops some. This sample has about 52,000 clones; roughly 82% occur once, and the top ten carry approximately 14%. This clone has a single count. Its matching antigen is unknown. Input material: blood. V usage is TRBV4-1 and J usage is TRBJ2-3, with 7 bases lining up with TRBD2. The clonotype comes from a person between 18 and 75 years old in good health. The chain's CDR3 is CASSQDLGGASGFSTDTQYF. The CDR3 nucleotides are TGCGCCAGCAGCCAAGATTTGGGGGGTGCTAGCGGATTTAGCACAGATACGCAGTATTTT.